Below are 2 T cell receptor beta chains sequenced from a single sample in a study of blood T cell repertoires in COVID-19. Only in-frame clones appear in the TCRdb table, and some are missing; sequencing was by immunoSEQ multiplex PCR. The sample has 89,000 or so clones, about 96% seen once. The sequenced sample consisted of peripheral blood. Every receptor here comes from a human donor with active COVID-19. The donor label of this sample is uncertain.

The chain combines TRBV11-3 with TRBJ2-1; D is possibly TRBD2 (6 bases). With 0 bases removed from V and 3 bases from J, the gap between germline ends came to 18 bases. Germline values: CDR1 SGHNT, CDR2 YENEEA. The length of the CDR3 is 18 residues. The CDR3 bases are TGTGCCAGCAGCTTAGATCGGGGGTCGGTGGGAGTCTACAATGAGCAGTTCTTC. Translated: CASSLDRGSVGVYNEQFF.

This clone has a single count. The V call is TRBV7-7, the J call TRBJ2-3; D is unresolved. This CDR3 is 13 amino acids long. The V end lost 5 bases, the J end lost 2 bases, and 8 bases lay between the germline ends. Per germline, CDR1 SSHAT and CDR2 FNYEAQ (reference sequence). CDR3 sequence: CASSTRLTDTQYF. The CDR3 nucleotides read TGTGCCAGCAGCACTCGTCTCACAGATACGCAGTATTTT.